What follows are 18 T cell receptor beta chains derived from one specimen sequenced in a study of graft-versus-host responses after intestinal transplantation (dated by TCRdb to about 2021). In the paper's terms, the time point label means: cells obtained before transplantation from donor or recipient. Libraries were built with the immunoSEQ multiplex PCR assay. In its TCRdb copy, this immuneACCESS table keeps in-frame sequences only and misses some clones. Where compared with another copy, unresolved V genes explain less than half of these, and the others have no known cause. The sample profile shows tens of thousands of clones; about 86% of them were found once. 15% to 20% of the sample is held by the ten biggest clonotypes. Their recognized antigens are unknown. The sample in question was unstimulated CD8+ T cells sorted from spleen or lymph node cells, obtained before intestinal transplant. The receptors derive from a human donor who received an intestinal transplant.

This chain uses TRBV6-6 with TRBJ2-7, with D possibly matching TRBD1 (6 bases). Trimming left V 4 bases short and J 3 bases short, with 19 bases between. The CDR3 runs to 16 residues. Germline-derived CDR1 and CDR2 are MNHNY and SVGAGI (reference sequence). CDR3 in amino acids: CASSSLLQGLDYEQYF. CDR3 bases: TGTGCCAGCAGTTCCCTCCTACAGGGCCTGGACTACGAGCAGTACTTC.

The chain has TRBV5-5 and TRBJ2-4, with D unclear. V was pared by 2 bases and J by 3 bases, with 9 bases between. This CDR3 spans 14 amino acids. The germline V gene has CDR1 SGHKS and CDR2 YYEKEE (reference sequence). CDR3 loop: CASSFRVGKNIQYF. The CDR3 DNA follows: TGTGCCAGCAGCTTTCGGGTTGGCAAAAACATTCAGTACTTC.

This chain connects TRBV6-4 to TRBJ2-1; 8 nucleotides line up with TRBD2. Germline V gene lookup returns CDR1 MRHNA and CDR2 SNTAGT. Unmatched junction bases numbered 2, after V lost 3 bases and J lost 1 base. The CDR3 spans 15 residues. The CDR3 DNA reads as TGTGCCAGCAGTGAGGCTAGCGGGTCCTACAATGAGCAGTTCTTC. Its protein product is CASSEASGSYNEQFF.

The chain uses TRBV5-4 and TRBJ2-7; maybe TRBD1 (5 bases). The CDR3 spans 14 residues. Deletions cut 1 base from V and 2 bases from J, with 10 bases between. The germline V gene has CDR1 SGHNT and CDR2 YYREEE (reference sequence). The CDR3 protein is CASSLSRDPYEQYF. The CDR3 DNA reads TGTGCCAGCAGCTTGAGCAGGGATCCCTACGAGCAGTACTTC. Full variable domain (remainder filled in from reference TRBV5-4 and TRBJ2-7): ETGVTQSPTHLIKTRGQQVTLRCSSQSGHNTVSWYQQALGQGPQFIFQYYREEENGRGNFPPRFSGLQFPNYSSELNVNALELDDSALYLCASSLSRDPYEQYFGPGTRLTVT.

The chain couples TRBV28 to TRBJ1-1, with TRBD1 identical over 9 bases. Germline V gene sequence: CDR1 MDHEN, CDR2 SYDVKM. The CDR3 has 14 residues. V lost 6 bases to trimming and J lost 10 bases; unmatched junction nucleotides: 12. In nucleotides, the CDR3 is TGTGCCAGCAGCCCTTCTGGGACAGGGAATCGAGCTTTCTTT. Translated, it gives CASSPSGTGNRAFF.

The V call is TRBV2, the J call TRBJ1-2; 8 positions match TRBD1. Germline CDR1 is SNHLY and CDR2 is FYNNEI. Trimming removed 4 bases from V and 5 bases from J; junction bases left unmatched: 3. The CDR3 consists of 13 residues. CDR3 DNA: TGTGCCAGCAGTGGACAGGGGCTTTATGGCTACACCTTC. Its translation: CASSGQGLYGYTF. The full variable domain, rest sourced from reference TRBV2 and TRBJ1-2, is EPEVTQTPSHQVTQMGQEVILRCVPISNHLYFYWYRQILGQKVEFLVSFYNNEISEKSEIFDDQFSVERPDGSNFTLKIRSTKLEDSAMYFCASSGQGLYGYTFGSGTRLTVV.

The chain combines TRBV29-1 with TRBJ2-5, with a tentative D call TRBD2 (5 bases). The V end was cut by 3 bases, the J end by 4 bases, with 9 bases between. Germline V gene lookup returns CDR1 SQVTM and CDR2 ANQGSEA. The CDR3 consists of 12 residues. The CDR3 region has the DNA TGCAGCGTTGAGCGAGGGCGAGAGACCCAGTACTTC. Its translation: CSVERGRETQYF.

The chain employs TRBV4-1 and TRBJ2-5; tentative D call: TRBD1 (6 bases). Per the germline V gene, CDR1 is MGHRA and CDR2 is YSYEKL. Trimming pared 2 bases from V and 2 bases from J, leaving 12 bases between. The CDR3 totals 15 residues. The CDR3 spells CASSQTGIGQETQYF. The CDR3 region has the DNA TGCGCCAGCAGCCAAACAGGGATAGGGCAAGAGACCCAGTACTTC.

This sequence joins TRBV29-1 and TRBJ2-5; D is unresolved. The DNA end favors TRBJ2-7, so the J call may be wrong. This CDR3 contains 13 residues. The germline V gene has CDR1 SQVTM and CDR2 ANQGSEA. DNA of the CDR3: TGCAGCGTTCGTGGCTTTTCGGGTTACGAGCAGTACTTC. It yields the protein CSVRGFSGYEQYF.

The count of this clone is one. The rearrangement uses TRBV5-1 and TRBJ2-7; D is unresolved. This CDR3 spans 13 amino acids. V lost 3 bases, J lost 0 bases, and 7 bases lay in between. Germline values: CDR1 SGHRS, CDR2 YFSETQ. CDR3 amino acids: CASSYFLSYEQYF. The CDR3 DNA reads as TGCGCCAGCAGCTATTTCCTCTCCTACGAGCAGTACTTC.

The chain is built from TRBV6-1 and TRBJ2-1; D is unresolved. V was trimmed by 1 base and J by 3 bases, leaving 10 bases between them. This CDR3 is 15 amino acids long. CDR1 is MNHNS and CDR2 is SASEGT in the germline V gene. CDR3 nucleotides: TGTGCCAGCAGTGAAGGCCTACTCTTCTACAATGAGCAGTTCTTC. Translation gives CASSEGLLFYNEQFF.

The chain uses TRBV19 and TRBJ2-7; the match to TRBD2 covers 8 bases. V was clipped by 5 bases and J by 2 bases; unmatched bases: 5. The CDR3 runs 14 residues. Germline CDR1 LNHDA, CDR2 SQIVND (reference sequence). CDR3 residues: CASSPQREPYEQYF. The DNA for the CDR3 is TGTGCCAGTAGTCCCCAGCGGGAGCCCTACGAGCAGTACTTC.

CDR3 sequence: CASSQGAGAKNIQYF. The DNA of the CDR3 is TGTGCCAGCAGCCAGGGGGCTGGGGCCAAAAACATTCAGTACTTC. The rearrangement joins TRBV14 to TRBJ2-4, with D possibly matching TRBD1 (6 bases). Deletions cut 3 bases from V and 1 base from J, with 10 bases between. The CDR3 length is 15 residues. Germline V lookup: CDR1 SGHDN, CDR2 FVKESK.

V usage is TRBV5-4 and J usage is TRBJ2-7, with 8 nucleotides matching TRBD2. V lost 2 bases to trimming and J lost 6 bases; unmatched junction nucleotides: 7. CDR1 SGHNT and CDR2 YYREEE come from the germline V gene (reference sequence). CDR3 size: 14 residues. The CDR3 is CASSFTGGPGEQYF. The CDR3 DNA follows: TGTGCCAGCAGCTTTACGGGGGGGCCTGGCGAGCAGTACTTC.

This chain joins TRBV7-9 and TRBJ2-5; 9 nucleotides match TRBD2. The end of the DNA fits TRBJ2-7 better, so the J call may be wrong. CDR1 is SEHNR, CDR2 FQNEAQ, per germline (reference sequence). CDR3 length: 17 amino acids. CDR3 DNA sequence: TGTGCCAGCAGCCTCGGGGGTGCGGGAGGGCCCTCGTACGAGCAGTACTTC. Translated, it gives CASSLGGAGGPSYEQYF.

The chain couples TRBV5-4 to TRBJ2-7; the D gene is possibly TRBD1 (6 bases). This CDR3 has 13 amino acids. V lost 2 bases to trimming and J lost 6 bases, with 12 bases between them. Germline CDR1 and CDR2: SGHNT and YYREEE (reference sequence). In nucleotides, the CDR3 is TGTGCCAGCAGCTTTAGGACAGCAGGCGAGCAGTACTTC. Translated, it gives CASSFRTAGEQYF. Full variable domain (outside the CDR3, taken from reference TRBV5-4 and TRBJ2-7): ETGVTQSPTHLIKTRGQQVTLRCSSQSGHNTVSWYQQALGQGPQFIFQYYREEENGRGNFPPRFSGLQFPNYSSELNVNALELDDSALYLCASSFRTAGEQYFGPGTRLTVT.

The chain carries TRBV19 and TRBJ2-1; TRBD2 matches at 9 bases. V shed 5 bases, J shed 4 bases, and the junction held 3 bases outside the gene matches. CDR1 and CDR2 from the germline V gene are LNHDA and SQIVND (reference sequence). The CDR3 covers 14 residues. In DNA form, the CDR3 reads TGTGCCAGTAGTCAGCGGGGGGAATACAATGAGCAGTTCTTC. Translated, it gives CASSQRGEYNEQFF.

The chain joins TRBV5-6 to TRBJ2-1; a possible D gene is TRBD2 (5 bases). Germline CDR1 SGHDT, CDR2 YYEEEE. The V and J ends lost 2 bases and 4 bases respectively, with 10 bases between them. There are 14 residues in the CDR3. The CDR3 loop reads CASSFLGSYNEQFF. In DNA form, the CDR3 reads TGTGCCAGCAGCTTCCTAGGGAGTTACAATGAGCAGTTCTTC.